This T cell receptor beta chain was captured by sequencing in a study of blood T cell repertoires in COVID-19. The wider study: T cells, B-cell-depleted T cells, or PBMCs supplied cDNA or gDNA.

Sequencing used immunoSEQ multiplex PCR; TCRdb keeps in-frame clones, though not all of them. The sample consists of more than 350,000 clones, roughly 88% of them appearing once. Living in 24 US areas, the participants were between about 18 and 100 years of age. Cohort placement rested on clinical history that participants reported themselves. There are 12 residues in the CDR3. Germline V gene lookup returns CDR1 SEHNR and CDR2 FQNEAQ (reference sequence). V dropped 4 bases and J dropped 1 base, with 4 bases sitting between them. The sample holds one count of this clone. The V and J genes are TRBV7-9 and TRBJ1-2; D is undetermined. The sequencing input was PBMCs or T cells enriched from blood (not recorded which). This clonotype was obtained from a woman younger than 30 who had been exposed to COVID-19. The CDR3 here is CASSYSNYGYTF. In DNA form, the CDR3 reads TGTGCCAGCAGCTATAGTAACTATGGCTACACCTTC.